The 21 T cell receptor beta chains below all came from one sample that was sequenced in a study of OX40 agonist ivuxolimab in advanced cancers. The repertoire was sequenced with immunoSEQ multiplex PCR; TCRdb's copy has only in-frame clones and lacks some. The sample lists some 64,000 clones, around 85% seen once, with around 0.8% in the top ten. The sample here was CD4+ or CD8+ T cells sorted from blood, taken in a trial of the OX40 agonist ivuxolimab. Receptor source: an adult with an advanced solid tumor such as melanoma, head and neck, liver or kidney cancer.

In the case of this clone: Without the conserved terminal phenylalanine or tryptophan, this CDR3 likely stems from a read error. CDR3 bases: TGTGCCAGCAGTGTACAGGGAGGGAGGGAGCCCCAGCATCTT. Translating gives CASSVQGGREPQHL. The V gene is TRBV2, the J gene TRBJ1-5; tentatively, D is TRBD1 (6 bases). V lost 4 bases, J lost 8 bases, and 15 bases lay in between. CDR3 size: 14 residues. Germline V gene data show CDR1 as SNHLY and CDR2 as FYNNEI.

This clone was observed a single time. CDR3 residues: CASSEVQGGTGELFF. The CDR3 DNA reads TGTGCCAGCAGTGAAGTGCAGGGGGGCACCGGGGAGCTGTTTTTT. This rearrangement joins TRBV6-1 to TRBJ2-2; a possible D gene is TRBD1 (7 bases). CDR3 length: 15 residues. Trimming took off 1 base at V and 4 bases at J, with 10 bases between the two ends. Germline V gene sequence: CDR1 MNHNS, CDR2 SASEGT.

V gene TRBV7-9 combines with J gene TRBJ1-2; a weak D match, TRBD1 (5 bases). Trimming took off 5 bases at V and 2 bases at J, with 9 bases between the two ends. Germline V CDR1 and CDR2: SEHNR, FQNEAQ (reference sequence). This CDR3 is built from 13 residues. This CDR3 reads CASSRDANYGYTF. The CDR3 DNA reads TGTGCCAGCAGCCGGGACGCCAACTATGGCTACACCTTC.

The chain couples TRBV7-2 to TRBJ2-5, with TRBD2 as a possible D gene (5 bases). This CDR3 contains 13 residues. V was clipped by 6 bases and J by 2 bases, with 10 bases between them. Germline V CDR1 and CDR2: SGHTA, FQGNSA. The CDR3 nucleotides read TGTGCCAGCAGTTCTAGGACTCAAGAGACCCAGTACTTC. This gives the protein CASSSRTQETQYF.

This chain links TRBV14 with TRBJ2-2; D unclear. Looked up from germline, CDR1 is SGHDN and CDR2 is FVKESK. The V gene lost 1 base and the J gene lost 6 bases, with 6 bases spanning the gap. The CDR3 has 13 residues. CDR3 loop: CASSQVFSGELFF. As DNA, the CDR3 is TGTGCCAGCAGCCAAGTTTTTTCCGGGGAGCTGTTTTTT. Drawing the rest from reference TRBV14 and TRBJ2-2, the complete variable domain is EAGVTQFPSHSVIEKGQTVTLRCDPISGHDNLYWYRRVMGKEIKFLLHFVKESKQDESGMPNNRFLAERTGGTYSTLKVQPAELEDSGVYFCASSQVFSGELFFGEGSRLTVL.

The chain joins TRBV6-6 to TRBJ1-2, with TRBD1 matching over 8 bases. The ends lost 5 bases at V and 3 bases at J; junction bases unmatched: 2. Germline V CDR1 and CDR2: MNHNY, SVGAGI (reference sequence). This CDR3 is 13 amino acids long. The CDR3 DNA is TGTGCCAGCAGTCAACAGGGGGACTATGGCTACACCTTC. Translated, it gives CASSQQGDYGYTF.

Written as DNA, the CDR3 is TGTGCCAGCAGTGACAGGGGTGGAAGCAATCAGCCCCAGCATTTT. Amino acids: CASSDRGGSNQPQHF. This chain joins TRBV2 and TRBJ1-5, with a possible D match to TRBD1 (6 bases). V dropped 3 bases and J dropped 1 base, with 10 bases sitting between them. The CDR3 is made up of 15 amino acids. Germline V gives CDR1 SNHLY, CDR2 FYNNEI.

The chain links TRBV6-6 to TRBJ1-5; 7 bases line up with TRBD1. Germline lookup yields CDR1 MNHNY and CDR2 SVGAGI (reference sequence). The length of the CDR3 is 15 residues. After removal of 6 bases from V and 0 bases from J, the junction contained 5 bases not matched to a gene. CDR3 loop: CASRRGQISNQPQHF. The CDR3 DNA is TGTGCCAGCAGAAGGGGACAGATTAGCAATCAGCCCCAGCATTTT.

This chain joins TRBV28 and TRBJ2-2; D remains ambiguous. Trimming left V 3 bases short and J 7 bases short, with 12 bases between. The germline gives CDR1 MDHEN, CDR2 SYDVKM. The length of the CDR3 is 14 residues. CDR3 sequence: CASSFPSVGGELFF. CDR3 coding DNA: TGTGCCAGCAGTTTCCCCTCGGTGGGCGGGGAGCTGTTTTTT.

This clone has just a few counts. This chain joins TRBV4-2 and TRBJ2-1; 7 bases match TRBD1. V shed 0 bases and J 7 bases; nucleotides not matched to a gene: 9. The CDR3 is 16 amino acids. Germline-derived CDR1 and CDR2 are LGHNA and YNFKEQ. Written as DNA, the CDR3 is TGTGCCAGCAGCCAAGAAGGCCAGGGGGTGACTAATGAGCAGTTCTTC. It encodes CASSQEGQGVTNEQFF.

This clone has more than one count but fewer than ten. V gene TRBV7-9 combines with J gene TRBJ1-2, with 7 bases matching TRBD1. With 11 bases clipped from V and 4 bases from J, the junction kept 7 bases outside the gene matches. This CDR3 is 12 amino acids long. Germline V lookup: CDR1 SEHNR, CDR2 FQNEAQ (reference sequence). The CDR3 nucleotides are TGTGCCGCCCGACAGGGAACCTATGGCTACACCTTC. Protein product: CAARQGTYGYTF.

The V call is TRBV4-1, the J call TRBJ2-2, with 12 positions matching TRBD2. Trimming took 6 bases from V and 5 from J; bases not matched to a gene: 7. Germline loops: CDR1 MGHRA, CDR2 YSYEKL. The CDR3 extends over 16 amino acids. CDR3 in amino acids: CASSPTGTSGTGELFF. DNA for the CDR3: TGCGCCAGCAGTCCTACCGGGACTAGCGGGACCGGGGAGCTGTTTTTT.

The CDR3 region has the DNA TGTGCCAGCAGCTTAGGGGACTTTGAGTACAATGAGCAGTTCTTC. Residues: CASSLGDFEYNEQFF. The V and J genes are TRBV5-6 and TRBJ2-1; D may be TRBD2 (6 bases). Between the trimmed V and J ends, which lost 2 bases and 4 bases, there was a span of 13 bases. The CDR3 length is 15 residues. Germline assignment: CDR1 SGHDT and CDR2 YYEEEE.

The rearrangement links TRBV9 to TRBJ1-4, with D unresolved. V lost 7 bases, J lost 0 bases, and 4 bases lay in between. The CDR3 is 12 amino acids. CDR1 is SGDLS and CDR2 is YYNGEE in the germline V gene. CDR3: CASGPTNEKLFF. For the CDR3, the DNA is TGTGCCAGCGGCCCAACTAATGAAAAACTGTTTTTT.

The rearrangement links TRBV9 to TRBJ2-5; 8 bases agree with TRBD2. The CDR3 extends over 16 amino acids. Germline CDR1 is SGDLS and CDR2 is YYNGEE. J lost 8 bases, V lost 0 bases, and 12 bases had no gene match. The CDR3, as DNA: TGTGCCAGCAGCGTAGGCGGGTCGGGGGGGATAGGTACCCAGTACTTC. Translated: CASSVGGSGGIGTQYF.

The rearrangement joins TRBV7-8 to TRBJ1-3, with D uncertain. The CDR3 totals 13 residues. Germline CDR1 SGHVS, CDR2 FQNEAQ. Trimming stripped 6 bases from V and 6 bases from J, with 12 bases between. CDR3 amino acids: CASRPPFENTIYF. The CDR3 DNA reads TGTGCCAGCAGACCTCCCTTTGAAAACACCATATATTTT.

V usage is TRBV28 and J usage is TRBJ2-1; TRBD2 agrees at 10 bases. The CDR3 covers 16 residues. From germline, CDR1 is MDHEN and CDR2 SYDVKM. Trimming took 4 bases from V and 8 from J; bases not matched to a gene: 11. The CDR3 protein is CASSSLGLALGDEQFF. The CDR3 nucleotides read TGTGCCAGCAGTTCCCTGGGACTAGCGCTGGGCGATGAGCAGTTCTTC.

The table lists this clone with a count of one. The chain recombines TRBV5-4 with TRBJ2-3; no firm D call. Germline assignment: CDR1 SGHNT and CDR2 YYREEE (reference sequence). The CDR3 is made up of 14 amino acids. Trimming shortened V by 4 bases and J by 2 bases, and 11 bases separated the two germline ends. The CDR3 here is CASSPRTYTDTQYF. The CDR3 DNA is TGTGCCAGCAGCCCGCGGACCTACACAGATACGCAGTATTTT.

The chain joins TRBV5-1 to TRBJ2-5; 7 nucleotides agree with TRBD2. Trimming took 6 bases from V and 0 from J; bases not matched to a gene: 8. Per the germline V gene, CDR1 is SGHRS and CDR2 is YFSETQ. The CDR3 contains 15 residues. The CDR3 DNA sequence: TGCGCCAGCAACGGGGGGAGGGGCCACCAAGAGACCCAGTACTTC. Translated, it gives CASNGGRGHQETQYF. The full variable domain, in which reference TRBV5-1 and TRBJ2-5 provide the parts outside the CDR3, is KAGVTQTPRYLIKTRGQQVTLSCSPISGHRSVSWYQQTPGQGLQFLFEYFSETQRNKGNFPGRFSGRQFSNSRSEMNVSTLELGDSALYLCASNGGRGHQETQYFGPGTRLLVL.

This chain links TRBV18 with TRBJ2-1; TRBD2 agrees at 15 bases. The CDR3 is made up of 15 amino acids. The germline gives CDR1 KGHSH, CDR2 LQKENI. Trimming at V came to 3 bases and at J to 7 bases, leaving 1 base not matched to a gene. The CDR3 nucleotides are TGTGCCAGCTCACCCGGACTAGCGGGAGGGAATGAGCAGTTCTTC. As protein: CASSPGLAGGNEQFF.

This chain's CDR3 is CASSQDWGSTASNEKLFF. DNA for the CDR3: TGCGCCAGCAGCCAAGATTGGGGTTCGACAGCCTCAAATGAAAAACTGTTTTTT. The J gene is TRBJ1-4, the V gene TRBV4-1; D is possibly TRBD1 (5 bases). Trimming cost V 0 bases and J 5 bases, with 19 bases left between them. CDR3 length: 18 amino acids. Germline CDR1 is MGHRA and CDR2 is YSYEKL.